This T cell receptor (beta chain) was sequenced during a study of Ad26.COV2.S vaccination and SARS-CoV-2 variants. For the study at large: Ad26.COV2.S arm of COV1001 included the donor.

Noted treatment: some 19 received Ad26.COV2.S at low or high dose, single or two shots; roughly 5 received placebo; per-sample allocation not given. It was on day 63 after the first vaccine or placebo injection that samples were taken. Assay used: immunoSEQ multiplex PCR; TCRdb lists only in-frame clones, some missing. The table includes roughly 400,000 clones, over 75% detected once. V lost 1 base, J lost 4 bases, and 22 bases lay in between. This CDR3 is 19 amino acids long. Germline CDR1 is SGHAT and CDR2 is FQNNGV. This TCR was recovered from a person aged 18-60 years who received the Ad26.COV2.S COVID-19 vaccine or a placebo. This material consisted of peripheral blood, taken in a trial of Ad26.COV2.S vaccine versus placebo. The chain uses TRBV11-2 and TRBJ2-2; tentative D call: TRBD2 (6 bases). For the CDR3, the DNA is TGTGCCAGCAGCTTAGCTCGGGACGGAGGGGCTCCGGGCACCGGGGAGCTGTTTTTT. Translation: CASSLARDGGAPGTGELFF.